One TCR beta chain is described in this entry. Its antigen is still unknown. This sample stems from a study of OX40 agonist ivuxolimab in advanced cancers. Regarding the study as a whole: Both blood CD4+ and CD8+ T cells showed clonal growth by week 6 at 0.1 to 3.0 mg/kg.

Clones were read by immunoSEQ multiplex PCR, and TCRdb kept only the in-frame ones, dropping some. The sample lists 40,000 to 45,000 clones; around 93% were seen once. This CDR3 contains 18 residues. The V gene's germline CDR1 is SEHNR and CDR2 FQNEAQ (reference sequence). The J segment lost 4 bases and the V segment lost 1 base, leaving 10 bases of the junction unmatched. The sample here was CD4+ or CD8+ T cells sorted from blood, taken in a trial of the OX40 agonist ivuxolimab. The clonotype originates from an adult with an advanced solid tumor such as melanoma, head and neck, liver or kidney cancer. The gene calls are TRBV7-9 and TRBJ2-3, with TRBD2 identical over 11 bases. The CDR3 DNA sequence: TGTGCCAGCAGCTTAGGCACTAGCGGGAGTAATAGCGCAGATACGCAGTATTTT. It is translated as CASSLGTSGSNSADTQYF.